What follows is one TCR beta chain and its context. The antigen is not known. As processed by the authors: A classifier of distant metastasis in papillary thyroid cancer was built from CDR3 differences (across clinicopathological groups). TCRdb used MiXCR to call clones anew from the PCR reads. The V and J calls here are based on TCRdb, not the publication. The table includes around 15,000 clones, about 12% detected once. The data stem from a study of metastatic and nonmetastatic thyroid tumors. Study conclusions and caveats: Malignant thyroid tumors reportedly had TCR beta diversity that was significantly higher than in benign nodules, in blood and tumor.

After removal of 6 bases from V and 1 base from J, the junction contained 9 bases not matched to a gene. The CDR3 sequence is 18 residues long. Nobody among the patients had been given any treatment before thyroid surgery. V usage is TRBV12-3 or TRBV12-4 and J usage is TRBJ2-3, with 14 positions matching TRBD2. This TCR derives from a female donor with papillary thyroid cancer or a benign thyroid nodule (not recorded which). Some clones in this sample may be carry-over from other donors' samples. Source material: tumor tissue. The CDR3 sequence is CASSRLAGGQGGTDTQYF. The CDR3 coding sequence is TGTGCCAGCAGCAGACTAGCGGGAGGGCAAGGAGGCACAGATACGCAGTATTTT.